What follows are 16 T cell receptor beta chains derived from one specimen sequenced in a study of post-analysis software for immune sequencing data. General observations from the study: Five TRBV segments were significantly more frequent in patients than in controls. TRBV5-6, TRBV5-1 and TRBV20-1 were among these segments.

Every TCR beta cDNA library bore unique molecular identifiers. MiXCR, applied by TCRdb to the PCR reads, yields one record per CDR3 protein. The repertoire holds hundreds of thousands of distinct CDR3 sequences, with roughly three fifths as singletons. These receptors' targets are unknown. Sequencing used blood. The origin of the receptors is a girl between 2 and 10 years old with multiple sclerosis.

This CDR3 is CASSPRGSYGYTF. The CDR3 nucleotides are TGTGCCAGCAGCCCTCGGGGAAGCTATGGCTACACCTTC. This chain joins TRBV7-6 and TRBJ1-2; D not certain. This CDR3 spans 13 amino acids. V lost 5 bases and J 4 bases, leaving 11 bases between the germline ends. The germline gives CDR1 SGHVS, CDR2 FNYEAQ.

This clonotype was seen only once. A junction boundary mismatches the germline segment, possibly from a read error. The chain couples TRBV12-3 or TRBV12-4 to TRBJ2-3; the match to TRBD2 covers 12 bases. CDR3 size: 15 residues. The chain's CDR3 is CASTPLAGGTDAQYF. CDR3 nucleotide sequence: TGTGCCAGCACCCCACTAGCGGGGGGCACAGATGCGCAGTATTTT.

The rearrangement joins TRBV7-9 to TRBJ2-1; maybe TRBD1 (7 bases). Germline lookup yields CDR1 SEHNR and CDR2 FQNEAQ (reference sequence). V dropped 5 bases and J dropped 9 bases, with 20 bases sitting between them. The length of the CDR3 is 15 residues. CDR3 residues: CASSPRLAGGSEQFF. CDR3 coding DNA: TGTGCCAGCAGCCCGAGACTGGCAGGGGGGAGTGAGCAGTTCTTC.

The rearrangement uses TRBV20-1 and TRBJ2-1; 8 bases line up with TRBD1. The length of the CDR3 is 18 residues. CDR1 is DFQATT and CDR2 is SNEGSKA in the germline V gene (reference sequence). V lost 1 base, J lost 0 bases, and 11 bases stayed unmatched. CDR3 nucleotide sequence: TGCAGTGCTAGAGGGGCCAGGGGGCGGTCCGGCTCCTACAATGAGCAGTTCTTC. Translating gives CSARGARGRSGSYNEQFF.

This clonotype was seen only a few times. This chain links TRBV25-1 with TRBJ2-1; a weak D match, TRBD2 (5 bases). Germline V gene sequence: CDR1 MGHDK, CDR2 SYGVNS. The CDR3 contains 16 residues. V was shortened by 2 bases and J by 4 bases, with 15 bases between the two germline ends. In DNA, the CDR3 is TGTGCCAGCAGTGAAAAATCGGGGTACCCGTACAATGAGCAGTTCTTC. It encodes CASSEKSGYPYNEQFF.

The chain employs TRBV20-1 and TRBJ2-7; TRBD2 agrees at 10 bases. The germline gives CDR1 DFQATT, CDR2 SNEGSKA (reference sequence). The CDR3 length is 15 residues. Unmatched junction bases numbered 10, after V lost 3 bases and J lost 5 bases. The CDR3 protein is CSASDPSGSLHEQYF. CDR3 DNA sequence: TGCAGTGCTAGCGACCCTAGCGGGAGTCTCCACGAGCAGTACTTC.

This clonotype was seen just once. This sequence joins TRBV2 and TRBJ2-7, with a weak D call TRBD1 (9 bases). The V end was cut by 7 bases, the J end by 2 bases, with 18 bases between. Germline CDR1 is SNHLY and CDR2 is FYNNEI. The CDR3 is 15 residues long. The CDR3 sequence is CASTGGDRVAYEQYF. In nucleotides, the CDR3 is TGTGCCAGCACCGGGGGGGACAGGGTCGCCTACGAGCAGTACTTC. Based on the CDR3 plus reference TRBV2 and TRBJ2-7, the full variable domain is EPEVTQTPSHQVTQMGQEVILRCVPISNHLYFYWYRQILGQKVEFLVSFYNNEISEKSEIFDDQFSVERPDGSNFTLKIRSTKLEDSAMYFCASTGGDRVAYEQYFGPGTRLTVT.

V and J are TRBV7-2 and TRBJ2-3, with 8 nucleotides matching TRBD2. The CDR3 covers 15 residues. Per germline, CDR1 SGHTA and CDR2 FQGNSA. V lost 6 bases and J lost 3; bases outside the gene matches: 8. The CDR3 DNA is TGTGCCAGCAGACCCGCGGGGACTAGAACAGATACGCAGTATTTT. Amino acid sequence: CASRPAGTRTDTQYF.

This clonotype was counted a few times. This chain links TRBV6-6 with TRBJ2-4; D is unclear. The CDR3 sequence is 16 residues long. CDR1 is MNHNY and CDR2 is SVGAGI in the germline V gene (reference sequence). V lost 0 bases and J 0 bases, leaving 9 bases between the germline ends. The CDR3 coding sequence is TGTGCCAGCAGTTACTCGAAAGTCATAGCCAAAAACATTCAGTACTTC. Translating it yields CASSYSKVIAKNIQYF.

Only one count was recorded for this clonotype. The J gene is TRBJ2-3, the V gene TRBV7-3; the match to TRBD1 covers 7 bases. CDR1 is SGHTA and CDR2 is FQGTGA in the germline V gene. After removal of 1 base from V and 5 bases from J, the junction contained 3 bases not matched to a gene. The CDR3 contains 14 residues. The CDR3 loop is CASSLKDRRDTQYF. CDR3 sequence (DNA): TGTGCCAGCAGCTTAAAGGACAGGAGAGATACGCAGTATTTT. Drawing the rest from reference TRBV7-3 and TRBJ2-3, the complete variable domain is GAGVSQTPSNKVTEKGKYVELRCDPISGHTALYWYRQSLGQGPEFLIYFQGTGAADDSGLPNDRFFAVRPEGSVSTLKIQRTERGDSAVYLCASSLKDRRDTQYFGPGTRLTVL.

V usage is TRBV27 and J usage is TRBJ2-5, with 8 bases aligning to TRBD2. Looked up from germline, CDR1 is MNHEY and CDR2 is SMNVEV (reference sequence). V shed 6 bases and J 0 bases; nucleotides not matched to a gene: 9. This CDR3 spans 16 amino acids. The CDR3 here is CASSRRGGSYQETQYF. As DNA, the CDR3 is TGTGCCAGCAGCCGTCGGGGGGGCTCGTACCAAGAGACCCAGTACTTC.

This clonotype has just a few counts. This chain uses TRBV7-9 with TRBJ2-5; 9 bases agree with TRBD2. Germline CDR1 is SEHNR and CDR2 is FQNEAQ (reference sequence). With V trimmed by 1 base and J by 11 bases, 14 bases remained unmatched. This CDR3 region has 16 residues. CDR3 amino acids: CASSLGGGLATYGQYF. The CDR3 region has the DNA TGTGCCAGCAGCTTAGGAGGTGGACTAGCGACCTACGGGCAGTACTTC.

This clonotype was seen only a few times. The rearrangement joins TRBV6-5 to TRBJ2-4; D is unresolved. Germline assignment: CDR1 MNHEY and CDR2 SVGAGI. The V gene lost 0 bases and the J gene lost 0 bases, with 12 bases spanning the gap. The CDR3 covers 17 residues. The CDR3 sequence is CASSYSRPSLAKNIQYF. DNA for the CDR3: TGTGCCAGCAGTTACTCGCGACCATCTCTAGCCAAAAACATTCAGTACTTC.

The genes are TRBV9 and TRBJ2-3; D gene ambiguous. With 0 bases removed from V and 0 bases from J, the gap between germline ends came to 11 bases. The CDR3 has 16 amino acids. CDR1 is SGDLS and CDR2 is YYNGEE in the germline V gene. The CDR3 sequence: CASSVEGRSSTDTQYF. The DNA of the CDR3 is TGTGCCAGCAGCGTAGAGGGCCGATCTAGCACAGATACGCAGTATTTT.

The V and J genes are TRBV7-9 and TRBJ1-2; D is unresolved. The germline V gene has CDR1 SEHNR and CDR2 FQNEAQ (reference sequence). This CDR3 spans 14 amino acids. The V gene lost 1 base and the J gene lost 5 bases, with 11 bases spanning the gap. CDR3 sequence: CASSLGATSYGYTF. In DNA form, the CDR3 reads TGTGCCAGCAGCTTAGGTGCTACAAGTTATGGCTACACCTTC.

The sample holds one count of this clonotype. This sequence joins TRBV6-6 and TRBJ2-1, with 7 bases lining up with TRBD2. Looked up from germline, CDR1 is MNHNY and CDR2 is SVGAGI (reference sequence). The junction had 10 bases not matched to a gene; V was cut back by 7 bases and J by 7 bases. This CDR3 is 14 amino acids long. CDR3: CASNGGTPRNEQFF. CDR3 nucleotides: TGTGCCAGCAACGGGGGGACCCCACGGAATGAGCAGTTCTTC.